These T cell receptor beta chains were read from a single sample in a study of blood T cell repertoires in COVID-19. Generated by immunoSEQ multiplex PCR, the TCRdb table keeps only in-frame clones and is missing some. The table lists more than 200,000 clones, around 81% of them singletons. What was sequenced was PBMCs or T cells enriched from blood (not recorded which). Receptor source: a man younger than 45 with acute COVID-19. Both conserved end residues are part of each CDR3. A D gene is named only where the DNA matches it firmly. The size entry is marked missing in some rows and otherwise reads once, few, many or a size class.

J,D,V,size,CDR3,DNA
TRBJ1-1,NA,TRBV5-1,NA,CASSIHPNTEAFF,TGCGCCAGCAGCATACACCCAAACACTGAAGCTTTCTTT
TRBJ1-1,TRBD1,TRBV19,NA,CASSKAGGTTEAFF,TGTGCCAGTAGTAAAGCAGGGGGCACCACTGAAGCTTTCTTT
TRBJ1-2,NA,TRBV5-1,NA,CASSLQGVGGYTF,TGCGCCAGCAGCTTACAGGGAGTTGGTGGCTACACCTTC
TRBJ2-3,NA,TRBV13,NA,CASSRGLTDTQYF,TGTGCCAGCAGCCGGGGACTCACAGATACGCAGTATTTT
TRBJ1-4,TRBD1,TRBV2,NA,CASSPNRGTNEKLFF,TGTGCCAGCAGCCCCAACAGGGGCACTAATGAAAAACTGTTTTTT
TRBJ2-1,NA,TRBV14,once,CASSRFARIGNGRNEQFF,TGTGCCAGCAGCCGCTTCGCCAGAATCGGGAATGGGAGGAATGAGCAGTTCTTC
TRBJ2-5,NA,TRBV5-1,NA,CASSLALGQGGTQYF,TGCGCCAGCAGCTTGGCCCTCGGGCAGGGGGGGACCCAGTACTTC
TRBJ1-1,NA,TRBV7-2,NA,CASCKQGFSEAFF,TGTGCCAGCTGCAAACAGGGATTCTCTGAAGCTTTCTTT
TRBJ1-5,NA,TRBV13,NA,CASSFRGSNQPQHF,TGTGCCAGCAGCTTTAGGGGTAGCAATCAGCCCCAGCATTTT
TRBJ1-2,TRBD1,TRBV20-1,NA,CSASTGQVEFYGYTF,TGCAGTGCTAGTACGGGACAGGTCGAATTCTATGGCTACACCTTC
TRBJ2-3,TRBD1,TRBV28,NA,CASRQGQHTQYF,TGTGCCAGCAGGCAGGGACAGCACACGCAGTATTTT
TRBJ1-5,NA,TRBV10-3,NA,CAISESHGGGRDQPQHF,TGTGCCATCAGTGAGTCACATGGCGGCGGCAGAGATCAGCCCCAGCATTTT
TRBJ2-1,NA,TRBV2,NA,CASSRTGTHEQFF,TGTGCCAGCAGTAGAACAGGGACCCATGAGCAGTTCTTC
TRBJ1-1,TRBD1,TRBV27,NA,CASSARQGRGTEAFF,TGTGCCAGCAGTGCCCGACAGGGGCGCGGCACTGAAGCTTTCTTT
TRBJ2-5,NA,TRBV4-1,NA,CASSHLRGGEETQYF,TGCGCCAGCAGCCATCTCAGAGGAGGGGAGGAGACCCAGTACTTC
TRBJ2-2,NA,TRBV2,NA,CASSPQGLVGELFF,TGTGCCAGCAGCCCGCAGGGGTTGGTCGGGGAGCTGTTTTTT
TRBJ1-6,TRBD1,TRBV9,NA,CASSAREGASNSPLHF,TGTGCCAGCAGCGCGAGAGAGGGGGCAAGTAATTCACCCCTCCACTTT
TRBJ1-6,NA,TRBV6-4,NA,CASSEGWNSPLHF,TGTGCCAGCAGTGAGGGCTGGAATTCACCCCTCCACTTT
TRBJ1-3,NA,TRBV12-3/TRBV12-4,NA,CASSLVQGNTIYF,TGTGCCAGCAGTTTAGTCCAGGGGAACACCATATATTTT
TRBJ2-5,NA,TRBV7-9,NA,CATNRDQETQYF,TGTGCCACCAACAGGGACCAAGAGACCCAGTACTTC
TRBJ1-6,NA,TRBV7-6,few,CASRPGLQTVDNSPLHF,TGTGCCAGCAGACCCGGGCTGCAGACAGTGGATAATTCACCCCTCCACTTT
TRBJ2-3,TRBD2,TRBV10-3,NA,CAISEPKLAGETDTQYF,TGTGCCATCAGTGAGCCCAAACTAGCGGGGGAGACAGATACGCAGTATTTT
TRBJ1-1,NA,TRBV2,NA,CATAPQGNTEAFF,TGTGCCACCGCGCCCCAGGGGAACACTGAAGCTTTCTTT
TRBJ1-5,NA,TRBV5-1,NA,CASSGGPGAPQHF,TGCGCCAGCAGCGGCGGCCCAGGGGCGCCCCAGCATTTT
TRBJ1-2,NA,TRBV19,NA,CASSPRQISNGYTF,TGTGCCAGTAGTCCCCGACAGATTTCGAATGGCTACACCTTC
TRBJ1-4,TRBD1,TRBV19,NA,CASSIGQGIREKLFF,TGTGCCAGTAGTATCGGACAGGGGATTCGGGAAAAACTGTTTTTT
TRBJ2-5,NA,TRBV11-3,NA,CASSLGRGPMETQYF,TGTGCCAGCAGCTTAGGGCGGGGGCCTATGGAGACCCAGTACTTC
TRBJ1-6,TRBD1,TRBV19,NA,CASTGTGVSPLHF,TGTGCCAGTACCGGGACAGGGGTTTCACCCCTCCACTTT
TRBJ1-4,NA,TRBV29-1,NA,CSVGGQSKEKLFF,TGCAGCGTTGGTGGACAGTCTAAAGAAAAACTGTTTTTT
TRBJ2-3,NA,TRBV19,NA,CASSIDRRDTDTQYF,TGTGCCAGTAGTATAGATCGCAGGGACACAGATACGCAGTATTTT
TRBJ1-1,NA,TRBV7-6,NA,CASSLASGMNTEAFF,TGTGCCAGCAGCTTGGCGAGCGGGATGAACACTGAAGCTTTCTTT
TRBJ2-7,TRBD1,TRBV7-6,NA,CASSPTDRGYEQYF,TGTGCCAGCAGCCCAACAGACAGGGGCTACGAGCAGTACTTC
TRBJ1-5,NA,TRBV24-1,NA,CATSERLYSNQPQHF,TGTGCCACCAGTGAGCGGCTCTATAGCAATCAGCCCCAGCATTTT
TRBJ1-4,TRBD1,TRBV19,NA,CASSGQELKLFF,TGTGCCAGCAGCGGACAGGAGCTAAAACTGTTTTTT
TRBJ1-1,NA,TRBV12-5,NA,CASGLGGEKYYEAFF,TGTGCTAGTGGTTTGGGGGGAGAAAAATACTATGAAGCTTTCTTT
TRBJ2-5,NA,TRBV10-2,NA,CASGSFRGSFRETQYF,TGCGCCAGCGGGAGTTTCAGGGGTTCTTTTCGGGAGACCCAGTACTTC
TRBJ1-2,TRBD1,TRBV18,NA,CASSPQTGGTYGYTF,TGTGCCAGCTCACCACAAACAGGGGGAACATATGGCTACACCTTC
TRBJ2-4,TRBD2,TRBV4-1,NA,CASSQEVGTSYELAKNIQYF,TGCGCCAGCAGCCAGGAGGTGGGGACTAGCTACGAACTGGCCAAAAACATTCAGTACTTC
TRBJ2-7,NA,TRBV14,NA,CASSRTGFSYEQYF,TGTGCCAGCAGCCGAACAGGGTTTTCGTACGAGCAGTACTTC
TRBJ1-4,NA,TRBV20-1,NA,CSASDTGKNVEKLFF,TGCAGTGCTAGTGACACAGGCAAAAATGTGGAAAAACTGTTTTTT
TRBJ1-2,NA,TRBV4-1,NA,CASRLADPSGGYTF,TGCGCCAGCAGGCTGGCGGATCCTTCTGGTGGCTACACCTTC
TRBJ1-1,NA,TRBV3-1/TRBV3-2,NA,CASSLRNTEAFF,TGTGCCAGCAGTCTCAGGAACACTGAAGCTTTCTTT
TRBJ2-1,NA,TRBV5-6,NA,CASSVPGFYNEQFF,TGTGCCAGCAGCGTCCCGGGATTCTACAATGAGCAGTTCTTC
TRBJ2-1,TRBD2,TRBV19,NA,CASSERGGQSEQFF,TGTGCCAGTAGTGAGCGGGGGGGCCAAAGTGAGCAGTTCTTC
TRBJ2-7,NA,TRBV2,NA,CASSDPRDEQYF,TGTGCCAGCAGTGATCCCAGGGACGAGCAGTACTTC
TRBJ1-2,TRBD1,TRBV2,NA,CASSSQGAGYTF,TGTGCCAGCAGTTCACAGGGGGCCGGCTACACCTTC
TRBJ1-4,NA,TRBV6-2/TRBV6-3,NA,CASSRSGVPNEKLFF,TGTGCCAGCAGCCGCTCAGGGGTTCCTAATGAAAAACTGTTTTTT
TRBJ2-3,TRBD2,TRBV7-3,NA,CASSLTSVSTDTQYF,TGTGCCAGCAGCCTGACTAGCGTTAGCACAGATACGCAGTATTTT
TRBJ1-1,TRBD1,TRBV28,NA,CASSSDRGTEAFF,TGTGCCAGCAGTTCGGACAGGGGCACTGAAGCTTTCTTT
TRBJ1-5,TRBD1,TRBV15,NA,CATSSTGEHQPQHF,TGTGCCACCAGCAGTACAGGGGAGCATCAGCCCCAGCATTTT
TRBJ2-7,NA,TRBV13,NA,CASSPGGSAYEQYF,TGTGCCAGCAGCCCGGGGGGCAGTGCCTACGAGCAGTACTTC
TRBJ1-4,NA,TRBV5-1,once,CASSLRGPQVNEKLFF,TGCGCCAGCAGCTTGAGGGGCCCCCAGGTTAATGAAAAACTGTTTTTT
TRBJ2-2,TRBD1,TRBV5-5,NA,CASSVQGTNTGELFF,TGTGCCAGCAGCGTACAGGGGACGAACACCGGGGAGCTGTTTTTT
TRBJ1-2,NA,TRBV5-4,once,CASGLYGQQAYGYTF,TGTGCCAGCGGACTGTACGGACAGCAAGCTTATGGCTACACCTTC
TRBJ2-6,TRBD1,TRBV5-1,NA,CASSLGQGVRSGANVLTF,TGCGCCAGCAGCTTGGGGCAGGGGGTGCGCTCTGGGGCCAACGTCCTGACTTTC
TRBJ2-4,TRBD1,TRBV2,NA,CASSGGQGGIQYF,TGTGCCAGCAGTGGGGGACAGGGGGGCATTCAGTACTTC
TRBJ1-2,TRBD1,TRBV19,NA,CASSRGQGAHGYTF,TGTGCCAGTAGTAGGGGACAGGGGGCTCATGGCTACACCTTC
TRBJ2-5,TRBD1,TRBV12-5,once,CASTPGTAQETQYF,TGTGCTAGTACACCGGGGACAGCCCAAGAGACCCAGTACTTC
TRBJ1-2,NA,TRBV18,NA,CASSPNKGSYTF,TGTGCCAGCTCACCGAACAAGGGGAGCTACACCTTC
TRBJ2-5,NA,TRBV7-6,NA,CASSLGVAQETQYF,TGTGCCAGCAGCTTAGGGGTAGCCCAAGAGACCCAGTACTTC